This is a list of T cell receptor beta chains from one sample in a study of blood T cell repertoires in COVID-19. The assay was immunoSEQ multiplex PCR, and TCRdb's table has in-frame clones only and misses some. The table includes more than 350,000 clones, roughly 88% detected once. Sequencing input: PBMCs or T cells enriched from blood (not recorded which). These receptors all stem from a woman between 18 and 29 years old who had been exposed to COVID-19. Both conserved end residues are part of each CDR3. The D gene is left open where the match is weak. Some rows mark clone size as missing; the rest say once, few, many or name a class of expanded clone.

>NA|TRBV6-5|TRBD2|TRBJ2-7
CASSDPGGSSYEQYF
TGTGCCAGCAGCGACCCCGGGGGGTCCTCCTACGAGCAGTACTTC
>NA|TRBV27|TRBD2|TRBJ2-7
CASSDGTSGSYEQYF
TGTGCCAGCAGTGATGGGACTAGCGGTTCCTACGAGCAGTACTTC
>NA|TRBV18|NA|TRBJ2-2
CASSPYQSAANTGELFF
TGTGCCAGCTCACCATACCAATCCGCAGCGAACACCGGGGAGCTGTTTTTT
>NA|TRBV6-2/TRBV6-3|TRBD2|TRBJ2-3
CASSYLAGGTDTQYF
TGTGCCAGCAGTTACCTCGCGGGGGGCACAGATACGCAGTATTTT
>NA|TRBV6-5|TRBD1|TRBJ1-1
CASTYLDRDTEAFF
TGTGCCAGCACTTACCTGGACAGGGACACTGAAGCTTTCTTT
>NA|TRBV10-1|NA|TRBJ1-1
CASSLDRNTEAFF
TGCGCCAGCAGTCTAGACAGAAACACTGAAGCTTTCTTT
>NA|TRBV6-1|NA|TRBJ2-7
CASSEVPGPGEQYF
TGTGCCAGCAGTGAAGTACCGGGCCCGGGAGAGCAGTACTTC
>NA|TRBV4-1|NA|TRBJ2-5
CASSQEVQGSETQYF
TGCGCCAGCAGCCAAGAGGTACAGGGCTCGGAGACCCAGTACTTC
>NA|TRBV5-1|TRBD2|TRBJ2-3
CASSPDGSGRVDTQYF
TGCGCCAGCAGTCCTGATGGTAGCGGGAGAGTAGATACGCAGTATTTT
>NA|TRBV19|TRBD1|TRBJ1-2
CASTYRGYGYTF
TGTGCCAGTACCTACAGGGGGTATGGCTACACCTTC
>NA|TRBV28|NA|TRBJ2-5
CASKLGGRTQYF
TGTGCCAGCAAGCTCGGGGGGCGGACCCAGTACTTC
>NA|TRBV10-3|NA|TRBJ2-5
CAISDPSQETQYF
TGTGCCATCAGTGACCCGAGCCAAGAGACCCAGTACTTC
>NA|TRBV5-4|TRBD2|TRBJ2-1
CASSKSGALTSSSYNEQFF
TGTGCCAGCAGTAAGAGCGGGGCCCTTACTTCCAGCTCCTACAATGAGCAGTTCTTC
>NA|TRBV7-2|TRBD2|TRBJ2-7
CASSLGETVRGRGTYEQYF
TGTGCCAGCAGCTTAGGGGAAACCGTACGCGGGAGAGGAACCTACGAGCAGTACTTC
>NA|TRBV7-9|NA|TRBJ1-2
CASTPSGVFYGYTF
TGTGCCAGCACCCCCAGCGGGGTTTTCTATGGCTACACCTTC
>NA|TRBV19|TRBD1|TRBJ2-7
CASSSGQGAYEQYF
TGTGCCAGTAGCTCCGGACAGGGGGCCTACGAGCAGTACTTC
>NA|TRBV30|TRBD1|TRBJ2-7
CAWSPWTGSEQYF
TGTGCCTGGAGTCCCTGGACAGGGTCCGAGCAGTACTTC
>NA|TRBV20-1|TRBD1|TRBJ2-7
CSASEGQGRGEQYF
TGCAGTGCTAGTGAAGGACAGGGGAGGGGCGAGCAGTACTTC
>NA|TRBV9|TRBD1|TRBJ1-2
CASSVGTGNDYGYTF
TGTGCCAGCAGCGTAGGGACAGGGAACGACTATGGCTACACCTTC
>NA|TRBV28|NA|TRBJ2-7
CASSRRYEQYF
TGTGCCAGCAGTCGGAGGTACGAGCAGTACTTC
>NA|TRBV27|TRBD2|TRBJ2-3
CASSSSVAGLATDTQYF
TGTGCCAGCAGTTCTTCCGTAGCGGGACTAGCAACAGATACGCAGTATTTT
>NA|TRBV28|TRBD2|TRBJ2-7
CASSPPGLAGPETTYEQYF
TGTGCCAGCAGTCCCCCGGGACTAGCGGGTCCTGAAACAACCTACGAGCAGTACTTC
>once|TRBV5-6|NA|TRBJ2-1
CASSLAFNEQFF
TGTGCCAGCAGCTTGGCTTTCAATGAGCAGTTCTTC
>NA|TRBV14|NA|TRBJ2-1
CASSLRWTGGNEQFF
TGTGCCAGCAGCCTGAGATGGACAGGAGGGAATGAGCAGTTCTTC
>NA|TRBV13|TRBD1|TRBJ2-3
CASSFPGARQGADTQYF
TGTGCCAGCAGCTTCCCCGGAGCACGACAGGGTGCAGATACGCAGTATTTT
>NA|TRBV15|NA|TRBJ2-7
CATSNNNSPYEQYF
TGTGCCACCAGCAACAATAACAGTCCCTACGAGCAGTACTTC
>NA|TRBV15|NA|TRBJ2-1
CATSREDAGPYNEQFF
TGTGCCACCAGCAGAGAGGACGCGGGGCCTTACAATGAGCAGTTCTTC
>NA|TRBV18|NA|TRBJ2-3
CASSYTSGNTDTQYF
TGTGCCAGCTCCTACACAAGCGGCAACACAGATACGCAGTATTTT
>NA|TRBV13|NA|TRBJ2-7
CASSPGSSEQYF
TGTGCCAGCAGCCCGGGGAGCTCCGAGCAGTACTTC
>NA|TRBV7-2|NA|TRBJ1-2
CASSLSSVFYGYTF
TGTGCCAGCAGCTTAAGTTCGGTTTTCTATGGCTACACCTTC
>NA|TRBV6-5|TRBD1|TRBJ1-5
CASRRDRGFQPQHF
TGTGCCAGCAGGCGGGACAGGGGCTTTCAGCCCCAGCATTTT
>NA|TRBV7-6|TRBD2|TRBJ2-3
CASSFSGGGDITDTQYF
TGTGCCAGCAGCTTTAGCGGGGGGGGCGATATAACAGATACGCAGTATTTT
>NA|TRBV9|NA|TRBJ1-1
CASSRTGFDTEAFF
TGTGCCAGCAGTCGTACCGGGTTTGACACTGAAGCTTTCTTT
>once|TRBV5-1|TRBD2|TRBJ2-3
CASSLVMVAGGDTQYF
TGCGCCAGCAGCTTGGTGATGGTAGCGGGGGGAGATACGCAGTATTTT
>NA|TRBV3-1/TRBV3-2|TRBD1|TRBJ1-6
CASSAGTGFSPLHF
TGTGCCAGCAGCGCCGGGACAGGTTTCTCACCCCTCCACTTT
>NA|TRBV5-4|NA|TRBJ1-2
CASGSTDNYGYTF
TGTGCCAGCGGGAGTACAGACAACTATGGCTACACCTTC
>NA|TRBV29-1|TRBD2|TRBJ2-1
CSVNRGLAGVYNEQFF
TGCAGCGTTAATCGGGGCCTAGCGGGGGTGTACAATGAGCAGTTCTTC
>NA|TRBV2|NA|TRBJ1-1
CASETGNTEAFF
TGTGCCAGCGAGACAGGAAACACTGAAGCTTTCTTT
>NA|TRBV14|NA|TRBJ2-3
CASSPQAQLPDTQYF
TGTGCCAGCAGCCCCCAGGCTCAGCTTCCAGATACGCAGTATTTT
>NA|TRBV30|TRBD1|TRBJ1-1
CAWSARSAGGDF
TGTGCCTGGAGCGCCCGCTCAGCAGGGGGTGACTTT
>NA|TRBV12-3/TRBV12-4|NA|TRBJ2-2
CASSLSFTGELFF
TGTGCCAGCAGTTTATCGTTTACCGGGGAGCTGTTTTTT
>NA|TRBV18|NA|TRBJ2-7
CASSPPSLLYEQYF
TGTGCCAGCTCACCACCATCGCTACTCTACGAGCAGTACTTC
>NA|TRBV5-1|NA|TRBJ1-1
CASSLSAGRDTEAFF
TGCGCCAGCAGCTTGTCGGCGGGGAGGGACACTGAAGCTTTCTTT
>NA|TRBV27|NA|TRBJ2-3
CASSSLGGAHTDTQYF
TGTGCCAGCAGTTCCCTTGGGGGGGCACACACAGATACGCAGTATTTT
>NA|TRBV2|NA|TRBJ2-7
CASSVFGGTAVSYEQYF
TGTGCCAGCAGTGTGTTCGGGGGTACAGCCGTCTCCTACGAGCAGTACTTC
>NA|TRBV3-1/TRBV3-2|TRBD1|TRBJ2-5
CASSRRGTGKETQYF
TGTGCCAGCAGCCGACGAGGGACAGGGAAAGAGACCCAGTACTTC
>few|TRBV4-1|NA|TRBJ2-7
CASSQNLAQSSYEQYF
TGCGCCAGCAGCCAGAATCTAGCGCAAAGCTCCTACGAGCAGTACTTC
>NA|TRBV6-1|NA|TRBJ2-7
CASSSYSGSYEQYF
TGTGCCAGCAGTTCATACTCGGGCTCCTACGAGCAGTACTTC
>NA|TRBV7-8|NA|TRBJ1-1
CASSFTVNTEAFF
TGTGCCAGCAGTTTCACAGTGAACACTGAAGCTTTCTTT
>NA|TRBV6-1|NA|TRBJ1-3
CASSEIEAIFTLSGNTIYF
TGTGCCAGCAGTGAAATAGAGGCTATCTTTACCCTCTCTGGAAACACCATATATTTT
>NA|TRBV27|NA|TRBJ1-2
CASSLIGGAYGYTF
TGTGCCAGCAGTTTAATCGGGGGGGCCTATGGCTACACCTTC